One and the same sample provided the 3 T cell receptor beta chains below, sequenced in a study of blood T cell repertoires in COVID-19. Generated by immunoSEQ multiplex PCR, the TCRdb table keeps only in-frame clones and is missing some. The repertoire holds 20,000 to 25,000 clones, with 89% as singletons. Sequences were obtained from peripheral blood. These receptors originate from a woman in her 70s with active COVID-19.

The rearrangement links TRBV7-9 to TRBJ2-7; 9 nucleotides agree with TRBD1. There are 15 residues in the CDR3. Looked up from germline, CDR1 is SEHNR and CDR2 is FQNEAQ (reference sequence). Trimming at V came to 1 base and at J to 5 bases, leaving 6 bases not matched to a gene. The CDR3 DNA reads TGTGCCAGCAGCTTAGAGGGGACAGGGAGCGACGAGCAGTACTTC. It translates to CASSLEGTGSDEQYF.

This sequence joins TRBV2 and TRBJ2-7, with 10 bases that match TRBD1. Germline CDR1 is SNHLY and CDR2 is FYNNEI. This CDR3 comprises 14 residues. V shed 5 bases and J 4 bases; nucleotides not matched to a gene: 5. The chain's CDR3 is CASSNDRGQYEQYF. The CDR3 DNA reads TGTGCCAGCAGTAATGACAGGGGGCAGTACGAGCAGTACTTC.

The rearrangement joins TRBV7-6 to TRBJ1-1; D is undetermined. The CDR3 covers 15 residues. Germline assignment: CDR1 SGHVS and CDR2 FNYEAQ. Trimming pared 1 base from V and 1 base from J, leaving 10 bases between. The CDR3 is CASSLEGTGNTEAFF. The CDR3 DNA is TGTGCCAGCAGCTTAGAAGGCACGGGGAACACTGAAGCTTTCTTT.